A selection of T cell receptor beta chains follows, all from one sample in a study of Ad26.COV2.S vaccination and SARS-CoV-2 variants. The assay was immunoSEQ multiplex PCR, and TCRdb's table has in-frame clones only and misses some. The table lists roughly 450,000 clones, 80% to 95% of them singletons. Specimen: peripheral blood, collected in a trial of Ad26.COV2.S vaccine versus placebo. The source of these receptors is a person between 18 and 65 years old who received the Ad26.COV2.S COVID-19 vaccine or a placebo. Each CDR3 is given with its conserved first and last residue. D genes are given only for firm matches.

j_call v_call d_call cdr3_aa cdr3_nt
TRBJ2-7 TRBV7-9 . CASSLDHYEQYF TGTGCCAGCAGCTTAGACCACTACGAGCAGTACTTC
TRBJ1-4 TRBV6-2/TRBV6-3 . CASSKPATNEKLFF TGTGCCAGCAGCAAACCTGCAACTAATGAAAAACTGTTTTTT
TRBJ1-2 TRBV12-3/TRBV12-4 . CASSAGTNYGYTF TGTGCCAGCAGTGCCGGGACGAACTATGGCTACACCTTC
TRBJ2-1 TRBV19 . CASRDGAGQIQGEQFF TGTGCCAGTAGGGACGGAGCGGGACAAATTCAAGGTGAGCAGTTCTTC
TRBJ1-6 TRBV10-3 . CAIARSGDRNSPLHF TGTGCCATCGCGCGCTCGGGGGACCGTAATTCACCCCTCCACTTT
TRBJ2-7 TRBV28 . CASSISSRGAEQYF TGTGCCAGCAGCATCTCTAGCCGAGGGGCCGAGCAGTACTTC
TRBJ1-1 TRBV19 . CAILTLSEAFF TGTGCCATTCTCACCCTCTCTGAAGCTTTCTTT
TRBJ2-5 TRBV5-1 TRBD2 CASATGGPRETQYF TGCGCCAGCGCGACGGGAGGGCCGCGGGAGACCCAGTACTTC
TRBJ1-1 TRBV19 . CASNHPAGARDTEAFF TGTGCCAGTAACCACCCTGCGGGGGCGCGGGACACTGAAGCTTTCTTT
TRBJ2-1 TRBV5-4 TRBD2 CASSLKVSGRFSYNEQFF TGTGCCAGCAGCTTGAAGGTTAGCGGGAGGTTCTCCTACAATGAGCAGTTCTTC